This TCR beta chain is drawn from a study of blood T cell repertoires in COVID-19. Study background: The cDNA or gDNA used as material had been derived from T cells, B-cell-depleted T cells, or PBMCs.

The CDR3 sequence is 14 residues long. CDR1 is SQVTM, CDR2 ANQGSEA, per germline. V shed 2 bases and J shed 4 bases, with 14 bases lying between them. The table came from immunoSEQ multiplex PCR; TCRdb's copy has only in-frame clones and leaves some out. The sample holds about 220,000 clones, 82% seen once. This TCR was sampled from a woman aged 55 to 70 who had recovered from COVID-19. The rearrangement joins TRBV29-1 to TRBJ1-1; TRBD1 might be the D (6 bases). The sequencing sample was made of PBMCs or T cells enriched from blood (not recorded which). CDR3 in amino acids: CSVELGGMGTEAFF. CDR3 in DNA: TGCAGCGTTGAATTAGGGGGAATGGGCACTGAAGCTTTCTTT.